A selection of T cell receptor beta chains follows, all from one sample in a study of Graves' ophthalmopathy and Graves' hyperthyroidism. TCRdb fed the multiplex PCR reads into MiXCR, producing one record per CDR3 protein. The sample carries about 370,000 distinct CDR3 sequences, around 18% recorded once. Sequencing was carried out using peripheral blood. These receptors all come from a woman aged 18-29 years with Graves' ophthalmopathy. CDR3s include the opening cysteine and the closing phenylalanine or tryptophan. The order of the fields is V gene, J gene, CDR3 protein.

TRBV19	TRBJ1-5	CASSTTSAGNQPQHF
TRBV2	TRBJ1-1	CASSLSRGNTEAFF
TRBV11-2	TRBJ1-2	CASSSTGTGGIWGYTF
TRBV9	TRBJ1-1	CASSVEPDMNTEAFF
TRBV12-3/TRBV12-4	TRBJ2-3	CASTDTSGGANTQYF
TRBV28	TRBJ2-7	CAGTSDGGYEQYF
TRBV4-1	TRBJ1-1	CASSHNEALNTEAFF
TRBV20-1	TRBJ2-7	CSAREARLAGGYEQYF
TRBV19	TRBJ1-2	CASSPINDYGYTF
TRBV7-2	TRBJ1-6	CASSLGQGYNSPLHF
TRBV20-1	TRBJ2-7	CSARDSDGGYEQYF
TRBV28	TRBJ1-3	CASSLSRTGRNTIYF
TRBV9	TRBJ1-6	CASSASGGGGNNSPLHF
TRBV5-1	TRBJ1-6	CASSPRAGSPLHF
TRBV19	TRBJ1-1	CASRADRNTEAFF
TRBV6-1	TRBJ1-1	CASSPRQGARGEAFF
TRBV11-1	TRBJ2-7	CASGPHIYEQYF
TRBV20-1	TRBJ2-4	CSARVWQGAKNIQYF
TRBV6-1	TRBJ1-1	CASSTPGGPESGAFF
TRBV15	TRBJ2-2	CATSGGVAGNTGELFF
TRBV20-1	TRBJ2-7	CSARYTSRSYEQYF
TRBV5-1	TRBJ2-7	CASSFRGPGYEQYF
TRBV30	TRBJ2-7	CAWSTGLGSYEQYF
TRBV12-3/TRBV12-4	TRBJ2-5	CASSFETGVETQYF
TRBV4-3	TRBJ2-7	CASSQDVRSYEQYF
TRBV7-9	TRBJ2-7	CASSPSVAAYEQYF
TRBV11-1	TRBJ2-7	CASSPGLAEPEYF
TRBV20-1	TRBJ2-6	CSAKKPGANVLTF
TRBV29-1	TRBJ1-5	CSVGEGQGSNQPQHF
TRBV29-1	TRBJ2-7	CSVESLTSYEQYF
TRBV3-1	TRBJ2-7	CASSFPPPPIAPHEQYF
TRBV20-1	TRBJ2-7	CSARDLAGGYEQYF
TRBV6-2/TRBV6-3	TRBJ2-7	CASSLPGTTRYEQYF
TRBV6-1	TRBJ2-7	CASSDKSGTPDEQYF
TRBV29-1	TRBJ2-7	CSVVAGPTGEQYF
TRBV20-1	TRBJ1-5	CSARQGTGGNQPQHF
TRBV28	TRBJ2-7	CASSFRTTGYEQYF